This T cell receptor beta chain stems from a study of cytomegalovirus exposure and HLA in healthy donors. Findings of the study overall: Cytomegalovirus-associated TCR beta chains were listed, numbering roughly 150. First-cohort TCR clusters were later found to tend to co-occur in the roughly 120 validation repertoires.

Looked up from germline, CDR1 is SGHDT and CDR2 is YYEEEE. With 0 bases removed from V and 4 bases from J, the gap between germline ends came to 14 bases. The CDR3 totals 16 residues. In regard to this clone: The antigen remains unidentified.

Sequenced by immunoSEQ multiplex PCR; TCRdb stores in-frame clones only, minus some. The table records hundreds of thousands of clones, more than 75% of them present only once. The origin of this receptor is a young man in good health and CMV-seronegative. The chain joins TRBV5-6 to TRBJ1-5; D perhaps matches TRBD1 (5 bases). Sequencing input: PBMCs. The CDR3 loop reads CASSLGTGAVNQPQHF. The DNA for the CDR3 is TGTGCCAGCAGCTTGGGCACAGGTGCGGTGAATCAGCCCCAGCATTTT.